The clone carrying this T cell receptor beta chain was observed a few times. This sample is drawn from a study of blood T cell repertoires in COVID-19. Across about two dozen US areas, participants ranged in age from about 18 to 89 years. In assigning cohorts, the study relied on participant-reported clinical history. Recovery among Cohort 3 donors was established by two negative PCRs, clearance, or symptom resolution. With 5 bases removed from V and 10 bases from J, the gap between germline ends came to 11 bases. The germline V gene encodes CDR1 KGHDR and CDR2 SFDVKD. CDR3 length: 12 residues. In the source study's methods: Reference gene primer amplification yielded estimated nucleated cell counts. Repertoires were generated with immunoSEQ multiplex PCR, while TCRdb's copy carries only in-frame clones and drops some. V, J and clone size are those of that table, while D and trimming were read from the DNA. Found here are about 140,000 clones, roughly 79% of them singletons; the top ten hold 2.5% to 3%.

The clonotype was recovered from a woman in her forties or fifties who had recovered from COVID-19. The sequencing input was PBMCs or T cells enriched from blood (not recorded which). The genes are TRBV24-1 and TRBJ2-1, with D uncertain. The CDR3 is CATSGGYVEQFF. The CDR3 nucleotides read TGTGCCACCAGTGGCGGCTACGTCGAGCAGTTCTTC.